These T cell receptor beta chains were read from a single sample in a study of cytotoxic CD8 clonotypes in ibrutinib-treated CLL. Profiled with immunoSEQ multiplex PCR; TCRdb holds only in-frame clones, not every one. Of some 170,000 clones in the sample, over 75% are singletons; the top ten hold roughly 3%. The sample consisted of PBMCs, taken at disease progression, from a patient treated with ibrutinib. All receptors derive from a human donor with chronic lymphocytic leukemia. The CDR3 runs from the conserved cysteine through the conserved F or W. Fields, in order: D gene, J gene, V gene, clone size, CDR3 protein, CDR3 DNA. The D gene is left open where the match is weak. Clone size appears in some rows only: once, few, many, or a class for an expanded clone.

d_gene: -; j_gene: TRBJ2-2; v_gene: TRBV30; abundance: once; CDR3aa: CAWSVQGRTGELFF; CDR3nt: TGTGCCTGGAGTGTACAGGGACGGACCGGGGAGCTGTTTTTT
d_gene: -; j_gene: TRBJ2-3; v_gene: TRBV5-1; abundance: -; CDR3aa: CASSDPHTDTQYF; CDR3nt: TGCGCCAGCAGCGATCCTCACACAGATACGCAGTATTTT
d_gene: -; j_gene: TRBJ1-1; v_gene: TRBV4-1; abundance: -; CDR3aa: CASSQVAGVSPEAFF; CDR3nt: TGCGCCAGCAGCCAAGTTGCAGGGGTTTCGCCTGAAGCTTTCTTT
d_gene: TRBD2; j_gene: TRBJ2-2; v_gene: TRBV28; abundance: -; CDR3aa: CASGRRGSNTGELFF; CDR3nt: TGTGCCAGCGGGCGGCGCGGGAGTAACACCGGGGAGCTGTTTTTT
d_gene: TRBD1; j_gene: TRBJ2-1; v_gene: TRBV7-3; abundance: -; CDR3aa: CASSFGTANNEQFF; CDR3nt: TGTGCCAGCAGCTTTGGGACAGCGAACAATGAGCAGTTCTTC
d_gene: TRBD2; j_gene: TRBJ2-5; v_gene: TRBV9; abundance: -; CDR3aa: CASSGAGGPGETQYF; CDR3nt: TGTGCCAGCAGCGGAGCGGGAGGGCCGGGGGAGACCCAGTACTTC
d_gene: TRBD2; j_gene: TRBJ2-1; v_gene: TRBV11-2; abundance: -; CDR3aa: CASSLAGGPYEQFF; CDR3nt: TGTGCCAGCAGCCTGGCGGGAGGGCCTTATGAGCAGTTCTTC
d_gene: -; j_gene: TRBJ2-2; v_gene: TRBV19; abundance: -; CDR3aa: CASSIGGPTGELFF; CDR3nt: TGTGCCAGTAGTATAGGAGGGCCCACCGGGGAGCTGTTTTTT
d_gene: -; j_gene: TRBJ2-7; v_gene: TRBV2; abundance: -; CDR3aa: CASSEHYEQYF; CDR3nt: TGTGCCAGCAGTGAGCACTACGAGCAGTACTTC
d_gene: -; j_gene: TRBJ1-1; v_gene: TRBV5-1; abundance: -; CDR3aa: CASSVVSGIKAFF; CDR3nt: TGCGCCAGCAGTGTTGTTTCGGGAATTAAAGCTTTCTTT
d_gene: TRBD2; j_gene: TRBJ2-3; v_gene: TRBV5-1; abundance: -; CDR3aa: CATTTSGATDTQYF; CDR3nt: TGCGCCACCACTACTAGCGGGGCAACAGATACGCAGTATTTT
d_gene: -; j_gene: TRBJ1-1; v_gene: TRBV5-3; abundance: -; CDR3aa: CARSQLSDGSLRAFF; CDR3nt: TGTGCCAGAAGCCAATTGTCTGATGGATCTTTGCGGGCTTTCTTT
d_gene: -; j_gene: TRBJ2-1; v_gene: TRBV9; abundance: -; CDR3aa: CASSVSPPTYTYNEQFF; CDR3nt: TGTGCCAGCAGCGTTTCCCCTCCCACGTATACCTACAATGAGCAGTTCTTC
d_gene: -; j_gene: TRBJ1-3; v_gene: TRBV28; abundance: -; CDR3aa: CASSVAPSSGNTIYF; CDR3nt: TGTGCCAGCAGTGTTGCGCCGAGCTCTGGAAACACCATATATTTT
d_gene: TRBD2; j_gene: TRBJ2-1; v_gene: TRBV25-1; abundance: few; CDR3aa: CASSAAGGRFGNEQFF; CDR3nt: TGTGCCAGCAGTGCGGCGGGAGGCCGTTTTGGGAATGAGCAGTTCTTC
d_gene: -; j_gene: TRBJ2-7; v_gene: TRBV27; abundance: -; CDR3aa: CASRAEGTRGFEQYF; CDR3nt: TGTGCCAGCCGTGCGGAGGGGACAAGAGGTTTCGAGCAGTACTTC
d_gene: -; j_gene: TRBJ1-3; v_gene: TRBV19; abundance: few; CDR3aa: CASRSMASGNTIYF; CDR3nt: TGTGCCAGTAGGTCGATGGCCTCGGGAAACACCATATATTTT
d_gene: TRBD2; j_gene: TRBJ2-2; v_gene: TRBV4-1; abundance: -; CDR3aa: CASSQFSGRITGELFF; CDR3nt: TGCGCCAGCAGCCAATTCAGCGGGAGGATCACCGGGGAGCTGTTTTTT
d_gene: -; j_gene: TRBJ2-1; v_gene: TRBV27; abundance: -; CDR3aa: CASSLKGLWGNEQFF; CDR3nt: TGTGCCAGCAGTTTAAAGGGACTGTGGGGGAATGAGCAGTTCTTC
d_gene: -; j_gene: TRBJ2-1; v_gene: TRBV30; abundance: -; CDR3aa: CAWGRGNEQFF; CDR3nt: TGTGCCTGGGGTCGGGGGAACGAGCAGTTCTTC
d_gene: TRBD1; j_gene: TRBJ1-2; v_gene: TRBV2; abundance: -; CDR3aa: CASRAGDRVGTF; CDR3nt: TGTGCCAGCAGGGCCGGGGACAGGGTTGGCACCTTC
d_gene: TRBD2; j_gene: TRBJ2-1; v_gene: TRBV5-1; abundance: -; CDR3aa: CASSLAGLAGGNEQFF; CDR3nt: TGCGCCAGCAGCTTGGCCGGGCTAGCGGGGGGCAATGAGCAGTTCTTC
d_gene: TRBD1; j_gene: TRBJ2-1; v_gene: TRBV11-2; abundance: -; CDR3aa: CASGTGQGAVQFF; CDR3nt: TGTGCCAGCGGAACGGGACAGGGGGCGGTGCAGTTCTTC
d_gene: TRBD1; j_gene: TRBJ1-2; v_gene: TRBV19; abundance: -; CDR3aa: CASSSPGTGNSYGYTF; CDR3nt: TGTGCCAGTAGTAGCCCGGGGACAGGGAATTCGTATGGCTACACCTTC
d_gene: -; j_gene: TRBJ2-3; v_gene: TRBV5-6; abundance: -; CDR3aa: CASSRLGASTDTQYF; CDR3nt: TGTGCCAGCAGCCGCTTGGGGGCGAGCACAGATACGCAGTATTTT
d_gene: TRBD2; j_gene: TRBJ2-1; v_gene: TRBV6-4; abundance: once; CDR3aa: CASSRTSGGEQFF; CDR3nt: TGTGCCAGCAGCAGGACTAGCGGGGGAGAGCAGTTCTTC